The TCR beta chain under discussion was sequenced for a study of blood T cells in healthy people across ages. Study-level results: Naive T cell percentage by flow cytometry tracked strongly with beta diversity. Long-lived donors had more naive CD4+ cells and higher diversity than aged donors.

The authors ran a second PCR of about 6 to 12 cycles using a sample-barcoded 5' primer and a J-beta primer mix. TCRdb called the 5' RACE reads again in MiXCR, with one record for every CDR3 protein. This table has approximately 490,000 distinct CDR3 sequences, approximately 25% appearing once. Germline V gene lookup returns CDR1 DFQATT and CDR2 SNEGSKA (reference sequence). V gave up 5 bases and J gave up 3 bases, with 7 bases separating them. CDR3 length: 11 residues. This clonotype was seen a few times. Its antigen is unidentified. Another study also made use of these data, one on T cells of mothers and their children. That paper notes: Slightly higher, non-significant overlap characterized related mother-child pairs relative to unrelated pairs.

The origin of this receptor is a boy under 18 in good health. Sequenced sample: blood. The chain carries TRBV20-1 and TRBJ1-1, with a weak D call TRBD1 (5 bases). In DNA, the CDR3 is TGCAGTGCTCCAGGGTACACTGAAGCTTTCTTT. Encoded protein: CSAPGYTEAFF.